This paragraph covers one T cell receptor (beta chain) sequence. Antigen: not known. PCR was performed using 60 Vbeta and 13 Jbeta primers. Some clones are missing from TCRdb's copy, which holds only in-frame ones; the method was immunoSEQ multiplex PCR. The sample lists some 170,000 clones; roughly four fifths were seen once. The data were obtained in a study of cytomegalovirus exposure and HLA in healthy donors. Broader study findings: A list of more than 150 TCR beta chains associated with cytomegalovirus was given.

V lost 2 bases and J lost 8; bases outside the gene matches: 9. The germline gives CDR1 MGHRA, CDR2 YSYEKL. The CDR3 extends over 15 amino acids. This chain links TRBV4-1 with TRBJ1-2; 9 bases align to TRBD1. Sequencing was performed on PBMCs. The clonotype was recovered from a woman between 50 and 59 years old in good health and CMV-seropositive. The CDR3 coding sequence is TGCGCCAGCAGCCAACCTACAGGGGGCGTCAGCGGCTACACCTTC. This encodes CASSQPTGGVSGYTF.